These 8 T cell receptor beta chains share one sample of origin, sequenced in a study of CXCR4 blockade with PD-1 therapy in pancreatic cancer. Produced via immunoSEQ multiplex PCR; TCRdb's table is partial and in-frame only. The sample holds roughly 15,000 clones, about 72% seen once. The specimen sequenced was tumor tissue. These receptors all stem from a human donor with pancreatic ductal adenocarcinoma.

The CDR3 spells CASSLAGGYEQYF. As DNA, the CDR3 is TGTGCCAGTAGTCTAGCGGGAGGATACGAGCAGTACTTC. This chain uses TRBV19 with TRBJ2-7; 11 bases map to TRBD2. The CDR3 has 13 residues. V shed 5 bases, J shed 4 bases, and the junction held 1 base outside the gene matches. In germline, CDR1 is LNHDA, CDR2 SQIVND (reference sequence).

The V call is TRBV19, the J call TRBJ1-6; D unclear. The CDR3 is 12 amino acids. Per the germline V gene, CDR1 is LNHDA and CDR2 is SQIVND (reference sequence). Trimming removed 5 bases from V and 6 bases from J, with 5 bases in between. The DNA of the CDR3 is TGTGCCAGTAGTGGGATTAATTCACCCCTCCACTTT. This sequence encodes CASSGINSPLHF. The full variable domain, with the rest looked up from reference TRBV19 and TRBJ1-6, is DGGITQSPKYLFRKEGQNVTLSCEQNLNHDAMYWYRQDPGQGLRLIYYSQIVNDFQKGDIAEGYSVSREKKESFPLTVTSAQKNPTAFYLCASSGINSPLHFGNGTRLTVT.

This clone showed up just a few times. This rearrangement joins TRBV19 to TRBJ1-1; maybe TRBD1 (5 bases). V lost 4 bases, J lost 1 base, and 7 bases lay in between. Germline V CDR1 and CDR2: LNHDA, SQIVND (reference sequence). CDR3 length equals 13 residues. This CDR3 is CASSKGSNTEAFF. CDR3 DNA: TGTGCCAGTAGTAAGGGGTCGAACACTGAAGCTTTCTTT.

This clone came up once. V usage is TRBV19 and J usage is TRBJ2-7; TRBD2 is a possible D gene (6 bases). Trimming shortened V by 2 bases and J by 4 bases, and 12 bases separated the two germline ends. The CDR3 totals 14 residues. From germline, CDR1 is LNHDA and CDR2 SQIVND (reference sequence). CDR3 bases: TGTGCCAGTAGTATATCGGGAGAGTTGTACGAGCAGTACTTC. It specifies CASSISGELYEQYF.

This clone was recorded a few times. The J gene is TRBJ2-7, the V gene TRBV6-7, with D possibly matching TRBD2 (6 bases). TRBV6-7 is an open reading frame, and its role is uncertain. Trimming cost V 5 bases and J 6 bases, with 17 bases left between them. This CDR3 spans 14 amino acids. The CDR3 is CASSRGMGGSEQYF. In DNA form, the CDR3 reads TGTGCCAGCAGTCGGGGGATGGGGGGAAGCGAGCAGTACTTC.

This clone has only a few counts. The read terminates 1 residue before the CDR3 end, so the remaining end is supplied by the germline J gene. This chain uses TRBV6-1 with TRBJ2-7, with 9 bases aligning to TRBD2. CDR3 length: 19 amino acids. V lost 1 base and J lost 2; bases outside the gene matches: 15. CDR1 MNHNS and CDR2 SASEGT come from the germline V gene. The CDR3 is CASSEEWAGGPTIPYEQYF. The sequenced part of the CDR3 DNA is TGTGCCAGCAGTGAAGAATGGGCGGGAGGGCCCACCATCCCCTACGAGCAGTAC.

Worth noting for this clone: Relative to the germline gene, one junction end is altered; a read error may explain this. The chain employs TRBV11-1 and TRBJ2-1; tentatively, D is TRBD2 (5 bases). The CDR3 loop spans 14 amino acids. The germline V gene has CDR1 SGHAT and CDR2 FQDESV (reference sequence). CDR3 sequence (DNA): TGTGCCAGCAGCTCCTCGGACTCCTTCAATGAGCAGTTCTTC. This sequence encodes CASSSSDSFNEQFF.

The table lists this clone with a few counts. The V and J genes are TRBV19 and TRBJ2-1; D might be TRBD2 (5 bases). The V end lost 0 bases, the J end lost 2 bases, and 8 bases lay between the germline ends. The CDR3 consists of 15 residues. Germline V gene sequence: CDR1 LNHDA, CDR2 SQIVND (reference sequence). The CDR3 spells CASSIEAEAYNEQFF. CDR3 coding DNA: TGTGCCAGTAGTATAGAAGCGGAGGCCTACAATGAGCAGTTCTTC.